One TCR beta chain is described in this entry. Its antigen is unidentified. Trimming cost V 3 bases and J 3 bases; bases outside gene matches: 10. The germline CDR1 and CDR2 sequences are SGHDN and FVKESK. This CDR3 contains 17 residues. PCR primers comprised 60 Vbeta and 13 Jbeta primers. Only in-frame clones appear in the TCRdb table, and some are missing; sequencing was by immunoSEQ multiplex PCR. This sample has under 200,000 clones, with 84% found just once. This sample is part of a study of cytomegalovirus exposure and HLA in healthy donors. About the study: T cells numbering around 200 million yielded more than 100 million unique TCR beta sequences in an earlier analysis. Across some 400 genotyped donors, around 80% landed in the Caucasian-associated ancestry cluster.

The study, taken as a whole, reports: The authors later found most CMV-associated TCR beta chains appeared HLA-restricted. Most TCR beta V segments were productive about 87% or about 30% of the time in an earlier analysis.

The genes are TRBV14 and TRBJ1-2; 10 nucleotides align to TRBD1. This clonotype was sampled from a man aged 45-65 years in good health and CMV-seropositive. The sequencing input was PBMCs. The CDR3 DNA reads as TGTGCCAGCAGCCAGGCCTTCCCGACAGGGGGCGACTATGGCTACACCTTC. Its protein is CASSQAFPTGGDYGYTF.